A selection of T cell receptor beta chains follows, all from one sample in a study of T-cell memory formation after mild COVID-19. TCRdb reprocessed the 5' RACE reads with MiXCR, giving one entry per CDR3 protein. The sample has roughly 560,000 distinct CDR3 sequences, about a fifth seen once. Sequences were obtained from PBMCs or a T cell subset sorted from them (not recorded which). These receptor sequences come from an adult woman who had mild COVID-19 (a few samples of this study predate the infection). Cell type and time point are not known. Both conserved end residues are trimmed from each CDR3. Some rows have no size entry. The others give once, few or many, or a class for an expanded clone.

13 TRBJ2-1 NA TRBV4-3 ASSQEGGLGTSFI
14 TRBJ2-7 NA TRBV10-3 AISERTHRGNTEQY
14 TRBJ1-5 NA TRBV19 ASSIDRVLSNQPQH
10 TRBJ2-7 few TRBV7-2 ASSLRSGPRY
12 TRBJ1-6 few TRBV7-2 ASSLAYMTAPLH
14 TRBJ1-1 few TRBV20-1 SARVNSGRGVPEAF
13 TRBJ2-5 few TRBV12-3/TRBV12-4 ASSLGQGAMETQY
9 TRBJ1-1 NA TRBV13 ASSHGLGAF
15 TRBJ2-3 NA TRBV7-9 ASSLSGAGEARDTQY
12 TRBJ1-4 NA TRBV12-3/TRBV12-4 ASSYRQGDEKLF
12 TRBJ2-2 many TRBV5-1 ASRESPGTGELF
12 TRBJ2-1 few TRBV18 AQPLASGSNEQF
12 TRBJ2-4 few TRBV6-2/TRBV6-3 ASSGFGGTYIQY
10 TRBJ2-1 few TRBV7-9 ASSLAQPEQF
15 TRBJ2-2 many TRBV12-3/TRBV12-4 ASRRTSGRGGTGELF
15 TRBJ2-5 NA TRBV6-2/TRBV6-3 ASSSWTGAGGKETQY
18 TRBJ2-5 NA TRBV30 AWSASPGLAGGQLLRTQY
11 TRBJ1-1 NA TRBV5-1 ASSPWDATEAF
15 TRBJ2-1 many TRBV7-9 ASTPPPGQGFIHEQF
10 TRBJ2-1 few TRBV20-1 SARGGPNEQF
13 TRBJ2-1 many TRBV12-3/TRBV12-4 ASSNAGTSRSEQF
13 TRBJ2-5 NA TRBV25-1 ASSGSDRVWETQY
14 TRBJ2-7 NA TRBV2 ASSEGIQGFSYEQY
11 TRBJ1-2 few TRBV29-1 SVDVGDRAGYT
13 TRBJ2-7 NA TRBV6-1 ASTPTSPFRYEQY
11 TRBJ2-7 NA TRBV2 ASSENRPYEQY
13 TRBJ2-7 NA TRBV6-1 ASSENSSGGARQY
14 TRBJ2-7 few TRBV9 ASSSTSDRPSYEQY
11 TRBJ1-1 few TRBV24-1 ASAQGGGTEAF
11 TRBJ1-1 NA TRBV5-6 ASSLDQGRRAF
11 TRBJ2-7 NA TRBV7-9 ASSGSSSYEQY
13 TRBJ2-1 NA TRBV7-2 ASSFSGSARTEQF
14 TRBJ2-1 few TRBV12-5 ASGLVLGLAVDRQF
13 TRBJ2-1 few TRBV10-3 AILEGLSSYNEQF
9 TRBJ1-1 many TRBV20-1 SAPRGTEAF
15 TRBJ2-5 NA TRBV4-2 ASSHGSRRTGIETQY
15 TRBJ1-2 once TRBV7-9 ASSAPQGAQVNYGYT
15 TRBJ2-2 NA TRBV6-6 ASSYVLGAVGTGELF
13 TRBJ1-1 few TRBV9 ASSAPGQGFTEAF
14 TRBJ2-7 NA TRBV27 ASRMMNRPESYEQY
18 TRBJ2-5 NA TRBV24-1 ATSDLICADGRESRETQY
11 TRBJ1-3 few TRBV3-1 ASSQEAGNTIY
13 TRBJ2-3 few TRBV20-1 SANWAGGLTDTQY
14 TRBJ2-3 few TRBV5-1 ASSRGLAGEIDTQY
13 TRBJ2-7 once TRBV5-6 ASSYDRGHSYEQY
12 TRBJ2-7 NA TRBV12-3/TRBV12-4 ASSFPRGGSEQY
11 TRBJ2-7 few TRBV18 ASSPPASNEQY
12 TRBJ1-2 NA TRBV24-1 ATSDPRKIRGYT
14 TRBJ2-7 NA TRBV15 ATSRGQGAVEYEQY
14 TRBJ2-2 few TRBV24-1 ATSDFNRVNTGELF
12 TRBJ2-1 few TRBV29-1 SVEGVGLGNEQF
13 TRBJ2-5 few TRBV24-1 ATSVSGQGQETQY
12 TRBJ2-7 NA TRBV13 ASSLGRAVYEQY
12 TRBJ1-2 few TRBV5-1 ASSTTARNYGYT
12 TRBJ1-6 few TRBV11-2 ASSEQGRDSPLH
12 TRBJ2-2 few TRBV20-1 SARRGENTGELF
13 TRBJ2-2 few TRBV10-3 AISGVSSNTGELF
10 TRBJ2-7 few TRBV25-1 ASSDSYYEQY
13 TRBJ2-2 few TRBV4-3 ASSQDTPDTGELF